This TCR beta chain came from a study of T cell clonotyping in hematopoietic cell transplantation. Study information: Recipients' pretransplant samples followed cytoreduction.

Time point meaning: recipient sample about 28 days before transplant, after cytoreduction. V was shortened by 0 bases and J by 0 bases, with 10 bases between the two germline ends. This CDR3 is built from 15 residues. The V gene's germline CDR1 is SGHNT and CDR2 YYREEE (reference sequence). The count of this clone is one. Its matching antigen is unknown. The assay was immunoSEQ multiplex PCR, and TCRdb's table has in-frame clones only and misses some. The table has some 30,000 clones, 60% to 75% seen once. Points from the study as a whole: Recipient TCR diversity dropped after transplant; expanded clonotypes rose from day 30 to 180.

The sequence was obtained from a middle-aged man with myelodysplastic syndrome. Some clones in this sample may be carry-over from other donors' samples. The V and J genes are TRBV5-4 and TRBJ2-7; D is unresolved. The sequences come from peripheral blood mononuclear cells, collected before stem cell transplant. The CDR3 nucleotides are TGTGCCAGCAGCTTGGAACCGCACCACTCCTACGAGCAGTACTTC. Amino acids: CASSLEPHHSYEQYF. Full variable domain (rest looked up from reference TRBV5-4 and TRBJ2-7): ETGVTQSPTHLIKTRGQQVTLRCSSQSGHNTVSWYQQALGQGPQFIFQYYREEENGRGNFPPRFSGLQFPNYSSELNVNALELDDSALYLCASSLEPHHSYEQYFGPGTRLTVT.